A single sample is the source of the 3 T cell receptor beta chains below, sequenced in a study of cytomegalovirus exposure and HLA in healthy donors. Primers included in the PCR were 60 Vbeta and 13 Jbeta primers. Here immunoSEQ multiplex PCR was the method, and the copy in TCRdb shows in-frame clones only, minus some. The sample holds more than 75,000 clones, 85% to 90% seen once. Sample: PBMCs. The origin of the receptors is a man between 18 and 29 years old in good health and CMV-seronegative.

This clone was seen a single time. The chain uses TRBV28 and TRBJ2-7; D gene uncertain. Germline CDR1 and CDR2: MDHEN and SYDVKM. The CDR3 has 13 residues. V lost 3 bases and J 3 bases, leaving 9 bases between the germline ends. The CDR3 is CASSLGVGYEQYF. The CDR3 DNA reads TGTGCCAGCAGTTTGGGCGTCGGCTACGAGCAGTACTTC.

This chain joins TRBV28 and TRBJ2-6; TRBD1 matches 8 bases. The J segment lost 0 bases and the V segment lost 6 bases, leaving 10 bases of the junction unmatched. The CDR3 runs 18 residues. Looked up from germline, CDR1 is MDHEN and CDR2 is SYDVKM. The CDR3 reads CASRRDRPDPSGANVLTF. The CDR3, as DNA: TGTGCCAGCAGGAGGGACAGGCCAGACCCCTCTGGGGCCAACGTCCTGACTTTC.

The chain has TRBV29-1 and TRBJ2-1, with D possibly being TRBD1 (6 bases). Germline V gene sequence: CDR1 SQVTM, CDR2 ANQGSEA. This CDR3 contains 14 residues. With 7 bases removed from V and 0 bases from J, the gap between germline ends came to 13 bases. The CDR3 sequence is CSGEQGSSYNEQFF. CDR3 in DNA: TGCAGCGGCGAACAGGGAAGCTCCTACAATGAGCAGTTCTTC.